The 2 T cell receptor beta chains reported below all come from one sample, sequenced in a study of T cell responses to AZD1222 COVID-19 vaccine. Produced via immunoSEQ multiplex PCR; TCRdb's table is partial and in-frame only. The data show some 140,000 clones, approximately 95% seen once. This material consisted of peripheral blood, taken 28 days after the second AZD1222 dose. Receptors originate from an adult who received the AZD1222 COVID-19 vaccine.

The chain uses TRBV7-8 and TRBJ2-5, with 14 bases matching TRBD2. Germline V gene data show CDR1 as SGHVS and CDR2 as FQNEAQ. The V and J ends lost 7 bases and 2 bases, in that order; junction bases with no gene match: 12. The CDR3 is 18 amino acids. CDR3 nucleotide sequence: TGTGCCAGCACCCCGAAACGGACTAGCGGGGGGCCTCAAGAGACCCAGTACTTC. The encoded protein is CASTPKRTSGGPQETQYF.

This clone was recorded only once. The rearrangement links TRBV5-4 to TRBJ2-3; D is perhaps TRBD1 (6 bases). The germline CDR1 and CDR2 sequences are SGHNT and YYREEE (reference sequence). Between the trimmed V and J ends, which lost 1 base and 4 bases, there was a span of 16 bases. The CDR3 consists of 16 residues. The CDR3 DNA reads TGTGCCAGCAGCTTGAAACAGGGTTTAGGGGCAGATACGCAGTATTTT. Encoded protein: CASSLKQGLGADTQYF.